This section outlines one TCR beta chain sequence together with its context. The data were taken from a study of radiotherapy plus CTLA-4 blockade in lung cancer. Method: immunoSEQ multiplex PCR; TCRdb's copy keeps in-frame clones and lacks some. The repertoire holds about 38,000 clones, with about three quarters as singletons. The CDR3 runs to 11 residues. V was cut by 6 bases and J by 10 bases, with 15 bases left in between. Germline CDR1 and CDR2: DFQATT and SNEGSKA (reference sequence). The sequence came from a human donor with non-small cell lung cancer who had stable disease on radiotherapy plus ipilimumab. The chain combines TRBV20-1 with TRBJ1-1; no clear D gene. The source material was peripheral blood, sampled from a patient treated with radiotherapy plus ipilimumab. This CDR3 is CSAAHPKGAFF. The CDR3 DNA reads TGCAGTGCGGCCCACCCAAAGGGAGCTTTCTTT.